These 13 T cell receptor beta chains share one sample of origin, sequenced in a study of control samples from healthy donors and cancer patients. The method was immunoSEQ multiplex PCR; TCRdb's version includes in-frame clones alone and lacks a portion of them. Of tens of thousands of clones listed, 91% were seen once; the top ten hold 12%. The sequenced sample consisted of PBMCs. Receptors were obtained from a man aged 50-59 years with lung cancer.

This chain joins TRBV7-3 and TRBJ2-3; 8 bases fit TRBD2. The length of the CDR3 is 16 residues. Germline lookup yields CDR1 SGHTA and CDR2 FQGTGA. The V and J ends lost 6 bases and 1 base, in that order; junction bases with no gene match: 9. The CDR3 region is CASSLTGGPGTDTQYF. CDR3 DNA sequence: TGTGCCAGCAGTCTCACGGGGGGGCCGGGCACAGATACGCAGTATTTT.

V gene TRBV7-2 combines with J gene TRBJ1-3; 8 bases line up with TRBD1. Germline CDR1 and CDR2: SGHTA and FQGNSA. Germline trimming cut 5 bases from V and 0 bases from J; bases unmatched to any gene: 3. This CDR3 is 15 amino acids long. The CDR3 DNA is TGTGCCAGCAGCCCTACAGGGGGCTCTGGAAACACCATATATTTT. Residues: CASSPTGGSGNTIYF.

J is TRBJ2-7 and V is TRBV7-2; 8 bases line up with TRBD2. This CDR3 contains 15 residues. V lost 5 bases to trimming and J lost 5 bases; unmatched junction nucleotides: 11. Germline V gives CDR1 SGHTA, CDR2 FQGNSA. CDR3 sequence (DNA): TGTGCCAGCAGCCCCCGCTCCGGGGGGGCCAACGAGCAGTACTTC. Translating it yields CASSPRSGGANEQYF.

This sequence joins TRBV9 and TRBJ2-4; 10 positions match TRBD2. This CDR3 spans 16 amino acids. The germline V gene has CDR1 SGDLS and CDR2 YYNGEE. Trimming cost V 0 bases and J 7 bases; bases outside gene matches: 7. CDR3 loop: CASSVEGLAGVNIQYF. As DNA, the CDR3 is TGTGCCAGCAGCGTAGAAGGGCTAGCGGGGGTTAACATTCAGTACTTC.

The chain links TRBV10-3 to TRBJ1-3, with D perhaps TRBD1 (5 bases). V lost 6 bases and J 0 bases, leaving 9 bases between the germline ends. CDR1 is ENHRY, CDR2 SYGVKD, per germline. The CDR3 covers 14 residues. The CDR3 loop reads CAIRGPISGNTIYF. CDR3 bases: TGTGCCATCAGGGGACCGATCTCTGGAAACACCATATATTTT.

This chain links TRBV2 with TRBJ1-5; possible D gene TRBD1, 5 bases. The germline V gene has CDR1 SNHLY and CDR2 FYNNEI. The CDR3 has 15 residues. V lost 6 bases, J lost 1 base, and 13 bases lay in between. This chain's CDR3 is CASSLQGSSNQPQHF. For the CDR3, the DNA is TGTGCCAGCAGCCTCCAGGGTAGCAGCAATCAGCCCCAGCATTTT.

The V gene is TRBV29-1, the J gene TRBJ1-1; D ambiguous. The CDR3 is 14 amino acids. Germline V gene sequence: CDR1 SQVTM, CDR2 ANQGSEA. V was cut by 1 base and J by 0 bases, with 9 bases left in between. CDR3 loop: CSVEGRVLNTEAFF. The CDR3, as DNA: TGCAGCGTTGAAGGACGGGTACTGAACACTGAAGCTTTCTTT.

The genes are TRBV4-1 and TRBJ2-7; TRBD1 is a possible D gene (7 bases). V was cut by 1 base and J by 3 bases, with 25 bases left in between. In germline, CDR1 is MGHRA, CDR2 YSYEKL. The CDR3 length is 19 residues. In DNA form, the CDR3 reads TGCGCCAGCAGCCAAGTCGTGCTAGTGGGTCAGGGGGGCGGCTACGAGCAGTACTTC. It encodes CASSQVVLVGQGGGYEQYF.

The rearrangement uses TRBV4-1 and TRBJ2-3; 8 bases agree with TRBD1. Per the germline V gene, CDR1 is MGHRA and CDR2 is YSYEKL. This CDR3 comprises 13 residues. V shed 3 bases, J shed 9 bases, and the junction held 5 bases outside the gene matches. CDR3 DNA: TGCGCCAGCAGCCAGGACAGGGCTCGGACGCAGTATTTT. Translated: CASSQDRARTQYF.

The chain uses TRBV7-9 and TRBJ2-2; unclear D gene. The CDR3 spans 12 residues. V dropped 3 bases and J dropped 6 bases, with 5 bases sitting between them. The germline V gene has CDR1 SEHNR and CDR2 FQNEAQ (reference sequence). In nucleotides, the CDR3 is TGTGCCAGCAGCTTTCTACCCGGGGAGCTGTTTTTT. Translated: CASSFLPGELFF.

This chain links TRBV24-1 with TRBJ2-5; 9 bases are a match to TRBD1. V lost 2 bases, J lost 5 bases, and 11 bases stayed unmatched. The CDR3 covers 17 residues. Per germline, CDR1 KGHDR and CDR2 SFDVKD. The CDR3 DNA reads TGTGCCACCAGTGATTCAGTAGTGACAGGGGGTAGGGAGACCCAGTACTTC. It translates to CATSDSVVTGGRETQYF.

This rearrangement joins TRBV18 to TRBJ1-6; maybe TRBD1 (5 bases). The CDR3 runs 12 residues. V was cut by 3 bases and J by 14 bases, with 11 bases left in between. The germline V gene encodes CDR1 KGHSH and CDR2 LQKENI. The CDR3 loop is CASSPGTDTLHF. CDR3 nucleotide sequence: TGTGCCAGCTCACCGGGGACGGATACCCTCCACTTT.

This clone showed up just once. V usage is TRBV7-2 and J usage is TRBJ1-1; D perhaps matches TRBD1 (6 bases). The germline V gene encodes CDR1 SGHTA and CDR2 FQGNSA. Trimming shortened V by 5 bases and J by 0 bases, and 13 bases separated the two germline ends. The CDR3 extends over 15 amino acids. For the CDR3, the DNA is TGTGCCAGCAGCCAACAGGGCTTCATGAACACTGAAGCTTTCTTT. The encoded protein is CASSQQGFMNTEAFF.